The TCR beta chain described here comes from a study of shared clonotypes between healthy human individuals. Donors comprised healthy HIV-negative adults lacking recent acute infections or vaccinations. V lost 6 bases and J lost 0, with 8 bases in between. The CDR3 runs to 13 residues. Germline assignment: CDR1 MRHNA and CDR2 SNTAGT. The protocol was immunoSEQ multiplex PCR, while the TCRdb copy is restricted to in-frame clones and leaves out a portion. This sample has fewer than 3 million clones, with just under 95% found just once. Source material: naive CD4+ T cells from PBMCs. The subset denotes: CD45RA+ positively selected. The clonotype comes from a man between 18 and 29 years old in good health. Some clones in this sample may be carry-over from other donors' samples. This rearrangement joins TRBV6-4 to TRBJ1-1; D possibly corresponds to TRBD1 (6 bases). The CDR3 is CASRRTVNTEAFF. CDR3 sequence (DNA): TGTGCCAGCAGGCGGACAGTGAACACTGAAGCTTTCTTT.